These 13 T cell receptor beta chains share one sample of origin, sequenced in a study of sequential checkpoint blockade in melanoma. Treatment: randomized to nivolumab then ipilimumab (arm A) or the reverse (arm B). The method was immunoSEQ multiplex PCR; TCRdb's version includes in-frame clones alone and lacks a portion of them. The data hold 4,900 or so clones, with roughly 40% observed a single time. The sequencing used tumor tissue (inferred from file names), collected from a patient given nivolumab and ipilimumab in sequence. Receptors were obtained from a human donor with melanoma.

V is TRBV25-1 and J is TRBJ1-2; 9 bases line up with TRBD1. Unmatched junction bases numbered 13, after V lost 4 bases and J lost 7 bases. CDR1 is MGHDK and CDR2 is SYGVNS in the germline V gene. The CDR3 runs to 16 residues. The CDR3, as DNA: TGTGCCAGCAGTGGGAACAGGGGGCGGAAAGGCTTTGGCTACACCTTC. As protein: CASSGNRGRKGFGYTF.

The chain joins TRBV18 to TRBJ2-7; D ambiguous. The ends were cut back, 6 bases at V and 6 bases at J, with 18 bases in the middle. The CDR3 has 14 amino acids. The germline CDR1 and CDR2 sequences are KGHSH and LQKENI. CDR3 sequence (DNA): TGTGCCAGCTCGGGCTCTCTTGCGATCGTCGAGCAGTACTTC. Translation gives CASSGSLAIVEQYF.

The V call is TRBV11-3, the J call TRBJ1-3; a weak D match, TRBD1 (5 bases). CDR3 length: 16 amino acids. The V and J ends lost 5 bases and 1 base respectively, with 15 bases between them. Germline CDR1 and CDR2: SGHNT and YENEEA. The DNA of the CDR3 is TGTGCCAGCAGCCAATACTACGGGACGTCTGGAAACACCATATATTTT. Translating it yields CASSQYYGTSGNTIYF. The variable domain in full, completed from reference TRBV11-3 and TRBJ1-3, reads EAGVVQSPRYKIIEKKQPVAFWCNPISGHNTLYWYLQNLGQGPELLIRYENEEAVDDSQLPKDRFSAERLKGVDSTLKIQPAELGDSAVYLCASSQYYGTSGNTIYFGEGSWLTVV.

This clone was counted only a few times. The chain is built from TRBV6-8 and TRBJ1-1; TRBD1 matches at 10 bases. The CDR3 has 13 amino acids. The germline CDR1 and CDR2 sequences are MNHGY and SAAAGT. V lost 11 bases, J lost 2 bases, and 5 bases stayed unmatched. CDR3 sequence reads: CAARTGGNTEAFF. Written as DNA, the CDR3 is TGTGCCGCGAGGACAGGGGGAAACACTGAAGCTTTCTTT.

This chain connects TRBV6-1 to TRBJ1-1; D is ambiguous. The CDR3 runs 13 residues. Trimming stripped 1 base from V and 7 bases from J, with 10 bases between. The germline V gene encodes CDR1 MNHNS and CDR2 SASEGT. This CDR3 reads CASSEGRGYEAFF. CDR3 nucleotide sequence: TGTGCCAGCAGTGAAGGTCGGGGTTATGAAGCTTTCTTT.

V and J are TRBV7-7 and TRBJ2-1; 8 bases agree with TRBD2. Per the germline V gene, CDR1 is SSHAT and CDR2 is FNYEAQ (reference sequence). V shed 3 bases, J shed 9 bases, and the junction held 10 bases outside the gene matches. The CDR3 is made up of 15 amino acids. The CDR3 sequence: CASSLAGLVYSEQFF. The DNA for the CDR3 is TGTGCCAGCAGCTTGGCGGGACTAGTCTATAGTGAGCAGTTCTTC.

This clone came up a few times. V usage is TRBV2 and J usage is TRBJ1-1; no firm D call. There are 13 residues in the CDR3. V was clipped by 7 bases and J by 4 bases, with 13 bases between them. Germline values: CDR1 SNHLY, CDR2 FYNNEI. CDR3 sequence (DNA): TGTGCCAGCATTATCCGGGAGACCACTGAAGCTTTCTTT. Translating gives CASIIRETTEAFF.

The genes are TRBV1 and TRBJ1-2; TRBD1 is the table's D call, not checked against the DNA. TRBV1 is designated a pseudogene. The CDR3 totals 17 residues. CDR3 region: CASSQGPTRQGVYGYTF. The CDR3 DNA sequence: TGCGCCAGCAGCCAAGGGCCGACAAGACAGGGGGTCTATGGCTACACCTTC.

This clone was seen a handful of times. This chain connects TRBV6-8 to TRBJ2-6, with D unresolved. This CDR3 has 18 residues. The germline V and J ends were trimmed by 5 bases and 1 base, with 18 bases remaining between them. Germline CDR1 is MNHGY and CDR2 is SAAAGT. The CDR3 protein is CASSDIGDRGSGANVLTF. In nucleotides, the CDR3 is TGTGCCAGCAGTGATATCGGCGACCGAGGATCTGGGGCCAACGTCCTGACTTTC.

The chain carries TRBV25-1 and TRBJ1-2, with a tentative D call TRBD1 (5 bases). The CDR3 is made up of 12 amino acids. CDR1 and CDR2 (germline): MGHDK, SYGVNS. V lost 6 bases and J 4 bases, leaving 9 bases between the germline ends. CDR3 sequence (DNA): TGTGCCAGCAGCAGGGCAAGCTATGGCTACACCTTC. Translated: CASSRASYGYTF.

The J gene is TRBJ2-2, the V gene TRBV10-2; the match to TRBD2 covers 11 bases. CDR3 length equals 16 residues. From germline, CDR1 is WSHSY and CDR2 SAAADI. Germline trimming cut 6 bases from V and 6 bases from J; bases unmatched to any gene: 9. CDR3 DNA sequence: TGCGCCAGCAGAAAAGCCGGGACTAGCGGATCCGGGGAGCTGTTTTTT. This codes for CASRKAGTSGSGELFF.

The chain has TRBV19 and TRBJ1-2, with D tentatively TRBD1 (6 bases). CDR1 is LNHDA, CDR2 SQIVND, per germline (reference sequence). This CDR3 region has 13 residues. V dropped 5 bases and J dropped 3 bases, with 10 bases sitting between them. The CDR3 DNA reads TGTGCCAGTAGTGCACAGGGCTACTATGGCTACACCTTC. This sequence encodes CASSAQGYYGYTF. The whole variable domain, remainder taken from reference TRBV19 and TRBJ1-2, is DGGITQSPKYLFRKEGQNVTLSCEQNLNHDAMYWYRQDPGQGLRLIYYSQIVNDFQKGDIAEGYSVSREKKESFPLTVTSAQKNPTAFYLCASSAQGYYGYTFGSGTRLTVV.

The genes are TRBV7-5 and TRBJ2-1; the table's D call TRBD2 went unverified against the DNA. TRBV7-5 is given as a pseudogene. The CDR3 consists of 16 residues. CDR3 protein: CASSPGGLGSYNEQFF. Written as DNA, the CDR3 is TGTGCCAGCAGCCCTGGGGGACTAGGCTCCTACAATGAGCAGTTCTTC.